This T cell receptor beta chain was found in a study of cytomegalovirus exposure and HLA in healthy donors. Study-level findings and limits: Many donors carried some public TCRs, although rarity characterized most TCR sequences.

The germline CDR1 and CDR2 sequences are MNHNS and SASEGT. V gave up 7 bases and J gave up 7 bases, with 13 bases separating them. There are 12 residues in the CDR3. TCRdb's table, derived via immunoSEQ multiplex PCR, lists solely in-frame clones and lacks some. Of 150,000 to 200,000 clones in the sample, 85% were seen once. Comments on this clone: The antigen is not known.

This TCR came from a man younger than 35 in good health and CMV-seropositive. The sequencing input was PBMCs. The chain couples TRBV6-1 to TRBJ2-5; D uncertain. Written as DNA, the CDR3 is TGTGCCAGCACTCACACGGCAGGGACCCAGTACTTC. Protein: CASTHTAGTQYF.